This T cell receptor beta chain was captured in a study of shared clonotypes between healthy human individuals. About the study: Per-donor plates numbered three CD4 naive, three CD4 memory, two CD8 naive and one CD8 memory.

Repertoires were generated with immunoSEQ multiplex PCR, while TCRdb's copy carries only in-frame clones and drops some. This table holds some 2.4 million clones, 93% found once. Study-wide points: A generally larger estimated richness was seen in naive subsets than in memory subsets.

Germline V lookup: CDR1 MDHEN, CDR2 SYDVKM. This CDR3 region has 10 residues. With 10 bases removed from V and 3 bases from J, the gap between germline ends came to 7 bases. A CD45RA+ naive subset and a CD45RA-negative memory subset were split from CD4+ cells. Concerning this clone: The antigen is not known. Other DNA sequences in this sample translate to the same CDR3.

What was sequenced was naive CD4+ T cells from PBMCs. The subset here: CD45RA+ positively selected. The V gene is TRBV28, the J gene TRBJ2-7; D may be TRBD1 (6 bases). The clonotype comes from a man aged 18-30 years in good health. Some clones in this sample may be carry-over from other donors' samples. CDR3 sequence (DNA): TGTGCCACACAGGGCTACGAGCAGTACTTC. Translation gives CATQGYEQYF.